This section outlines one T cell receptor beta chain sequence together with its context. There are 16 residues in the CDR3. Germline CDR1 and CDR2: SGHTA and FQGNSA. Trimming cost V 4 bases and J 5 bases; bases outside gene matches: 4. The sample is drawn from a study of blood T cell repertoires in COVID-19. Turning to the study itself: There were acute and convalescent COVID-19 samples, and they came from the United States, Italy and Spain. Sample material is recorded as cDNA or gDNA derived from T cells, B-cell-depleted T cells, or PBMCs.

Original processing notes: How many nucleated cells were present was estimated from reference gene primer amplification. Profiling relied on immunoSEQ multiplex PCR, and the TCRdb table lists in-frame clones only, not all of them. V, J and clone size derive from that table, while D and trimming were established from the DNA sequence. There are roughly 24,000 clones in the sample; 82% occur only once, and roughly a third lies in the top ten. Sample: peripheral blood. The TCR was taken from a human donor in a cohort sampled during active COVID-19. This chain joins TRBV7-2 and TRBJ2-3; 15 nucleotides align to TRBD2. CDR3 nucleotide sequence: TGTGCCAGCAGCTGGACTAGCGGGGGGGCCGTAGATACGCAGTATTTT. Translation: CASSWTSGGAVDTQYF.